The present T cell receptor beta chain was sequenced within a study of blood T cells in healthy people across ages (dated by TCRdb to between 2014 and 2016). Regarding the complete study: In model experiments, template switching captured roughly one uniquely barcoded TCR beta cDNA molecule for every two T cells. To avoid experimental bias, donors of different ages were spread randomly across the sequencing lanes. Using deep sequencing normalized with unique cDNA molecular identifiers, the study measured how TCR beta repertoire diversity changes with age. Two additional independent replicas of 1 million unique cDNA reads from the same blood draw were analyzed for two donors (one aged 18 to 30 and one aged 80 or older). Four age groups were formed from the donors: young (average roughly 16 years), middle-aged (approximately 41), aged (about 68) and long-lived (approximately 78).

Library preparation was by 5' RACE. The sequencing machine was an Illumina HiSeq 2500. A second roughly 7 to 12 cycle PCR used a sample-barcoded 5' primer and a J-beta primer mix. A template-switch 5' adaptor carrying 12 random nucleotides introduced a unique molecular identifier onto each TCR beta cDNA molecule. Each sample yielded at least 3 million CDR3-containing paired-end reads. All of the RNA was converted into first-strand cDNA using the Mint cDNA synthesis kit, with a TRBC-specific oligonucleotide serving as the primer. Following uracil-DNA glycosylase treatment, all cDNA underwent a first 18-cycle PCR with the universal primers M1SS and BC2_uni_R. The original methods were these. Each sample was normalized by randomly selecting 1 million high-quality reads, each carrying a distinct molecular identifier. Reads with shared molecular identifiers were discarded instead of being binned into consensus sequences. CDR3 identification, clonotype clustering and error correction used MiTCR with a Q25 quality threshold and the strictest error-elimination algorithm. A nonparametric unseen species model using Euler transformation provided a lower-bound estimate of total TCR beta diversity. The public reads were reanalyzed by TCRdb: fastp trimming at Q25, MiXCR alignment, in-frame beta chains only. Under each unique CDR3 protein, matching rows form one entry showing the most common genes and DNA. The V and J calls reflect TCRdb's pipeline rather than the authors' work. The sample has about 1.4 million distinct CDR3 sequences on record, approximately 59% of them singletons. The ten largest clones add up to 6.5% to 8.5% of the sample.

Systemically healthy Caucasian individuals from Russia, over 30 in total and aged about 6 to 100 years, were included as donors. About 9.6 milliliters of peripheral blood were collected from each donor into EDTA-treated Vacutainer tubes. Ficoll-Paque density-gradient centrifugation was used to isolate PBMCs, with at least 7 million obtained per sample. Trizol reagent was used to extract total RNA from the PBMCs, yielding at least 6 micrograms per sample. For every donor, an aliquot of PBMCs went through flow cytometry to measure the percentages of naive CD45RAhigh/CD27high T cells. V is reduced by 1 base and J by 9 bases, leaving a spacing of 10 bases between them. The CDR3, from cysteine to phenylalanine, totals 12 residues. Just the 36-base CDR3 DNA is kept, in frame starting at base 1. The germline V gene sets CDR1 to MGHRA and CDR2 to YSYEKL. The paper's findings and limits, for the study overall: Estimates of total diversity from one million sequenced T cells were regarded as lower bounds and underestimates. Because donor CMV infection status was unknown, age-related changes in expanded clonotypes were potentially confounded. The percentage of naive T cells measured by flow cytometry correlated strongly with observed TCR beta diversity. As age increased, observed TCR beta diversity per million T cells dropped in a roughly linear way, and a significant reduction was already evident by age 40. Compared with the aged group, the long-lived group had more naive CD4+ T cells, fewer expanded clones and increased TCR diversity, a pattern suggesting age selection. Conclusive comparison of naive and antigen-experienced compartments was prevented by the profiling of bulk unsorted PBMCs.

Concerning this clonotype itself: Its antigen is not yet known. No qualities accompany the bases; no much larger clone lies one base away.

The rearranged segments are TRBV4-1 and TRBJ2-7, with TRBD2 as a weak D call on 5 bases. This sequence was found in a man between 18 and 35 years old in good health. The sequenced sample consisted of blood. The CDR3: CASSQGPRGQYF. The nucleotide sequence reads as follows: TGCGCCAGCAGCCAAGGCCCCCGGGGGCAGTACTTC.